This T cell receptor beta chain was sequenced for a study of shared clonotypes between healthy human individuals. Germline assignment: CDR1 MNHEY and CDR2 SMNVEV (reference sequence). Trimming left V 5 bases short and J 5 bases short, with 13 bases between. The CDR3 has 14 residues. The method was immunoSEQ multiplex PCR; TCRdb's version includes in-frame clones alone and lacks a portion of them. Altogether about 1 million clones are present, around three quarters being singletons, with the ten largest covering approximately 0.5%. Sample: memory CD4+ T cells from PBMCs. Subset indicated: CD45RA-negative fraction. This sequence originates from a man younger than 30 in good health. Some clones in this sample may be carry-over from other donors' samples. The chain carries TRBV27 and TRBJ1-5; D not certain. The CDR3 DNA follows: TGTGCCAGCAGTCCAACAAGGGAGTATCAGCCCCAGCATTTT. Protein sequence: CASSPTREYQPQHF.